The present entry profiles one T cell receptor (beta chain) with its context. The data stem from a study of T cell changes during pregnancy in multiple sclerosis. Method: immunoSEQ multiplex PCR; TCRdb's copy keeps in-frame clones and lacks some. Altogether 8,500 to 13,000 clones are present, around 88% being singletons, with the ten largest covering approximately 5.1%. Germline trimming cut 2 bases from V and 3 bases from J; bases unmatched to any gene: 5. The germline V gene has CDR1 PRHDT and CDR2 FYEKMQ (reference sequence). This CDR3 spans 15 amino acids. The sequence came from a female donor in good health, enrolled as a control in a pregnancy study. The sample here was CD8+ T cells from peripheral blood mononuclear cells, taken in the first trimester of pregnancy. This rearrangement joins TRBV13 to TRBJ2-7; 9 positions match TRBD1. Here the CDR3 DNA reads TGTGCCAGCAGCTTACAGGGACAGGGTTACTACGAGCAGTACTTC. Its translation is CASSLQGQGYYEQYF.